This T cell receptor (beta chain) was identified in a study of blood T cells in healthy people across ages. Germline CDR1 SGHRS, CDR2 YFSETQ. The CDR3 totals 17 residues. A J-beta primer mix and a sample-barcoded 5' primer were used in a second PCR of about 7 to 11 cycles. Any given sample supplied a minimum of 2.5 million CDR3-containing paired-end reads. Via MiXCR, TCRdb re-called the 5' RACE reads, giving one row per CDR3 protein. The sample lists roughly 800,000 distinct CDR3 sequences, around 36% occurring once. This clonotype was recorded only once. This TCR came from a man younger than 35 in good health. The source material was blood. This chain links TRBV5-1 with TRBJ2-4; 13 nucleotides match TRBD2. The J call may be mistaken, given a closer DNA end match to TRBJ2-5. CDR3 loop: CASSVGLAGPGQETQYF. DNA of the CDR3: TGCGCCAGCAGCGTGGGACTAGCGGGGCCGGGGCAAGAGACCCAGTACTTC.